The clone carrying this T cell receptor beta chain came up a few times. The antigen remains undetermined. The sample is drawn from a study of blood T cells in healthy people across ages. Study-wide results and limits: TCR beta diversity correlated strongly with naive T cell percentage.

Total RNA extracted from each sample amounted to at least 6 micrograms. The CDR3 has 15 residues. J gave up 1 base and V 4 bases, and 5 bases lay outside the gene matches. Germline CDR1 reads SEHNR; CDR2 reads FQNEAQ (reference sequence). Sample-barcoded 5' priming and a J-beta primer mix drove a second PCR of roughly 7 to 11 cycles. In TCRdb, the 5' RACE reads were re-called with MiXCR into one record per CDR3 protein. The sample comprises about 540,000 distinct CDR3 sequences, less than 25% of which are singletons, and just over 8.5% rests with the top ten. These same records also appear under a second study, on T cells of mothers and their children. In that study: Overlap in related mother-child pairs always slightly exceeded unrelated pairs, never significantly.

The chain employs TRBV7-9 and TRBJ2-5, with 8 bases identical to TRBD1. Material for sequencing was blood. This TCR was sampled from a boy aged 5-17 years in good health. CDR3 protein: CASSSVDRVQETQYF. CDR3 in DNA: TGTGCCAGCAGCTCAGTGGACAGGGTCCAAGAGACCCAGTACTTC.